The rows below give T cell receptor beta chains drawn from one sample of a study of cytomegalovirus exposure and HLA in healthy donors. The assay was immunoSEQ multiplex PCR, and TCRdb's table has in-frame clones only and misses some. The sample has some 62,000 clones; about 90% are singletons. Sequencing was performed on PBMCs. The receptors shown here come from a man younger than 35 in good health and CMV-seronegative. Both conserved end residues are part of each CDR3. Each record gives: V gene, D gene, J gene, clone size, CDR3 protein, CDR3 DNA. D genes are given only for firm matches. Where a row states a size, it is once, few, many or the class of an expanded clone; other rows omit it.

V gene: TRBV7-9
D gene: TRBD1
J gene: TRBJ2-3
clone size: -
CDR3 protein: CASSLHRGLTDTQYF
CDR3 DNA: TGTGCCAGCAGCTTACACAGGGGCCTCACAGATACGCAGTATTTT

V gene: TRBV2
D gene: -
J gene: TRBJ2-7
clone size: -
CDR3 protein: CASSDLAVEQYF
CDR3 DNA: TGTGCCAGCAGTGATTTGGCAGTCGAGCAGTACTTC

V gene: TRBV5-4
D gene: -
J gene: TRBJ2-1
clone size: -
CDR3 protein: CASSINTGTEFF
CDR3 DNA: TGTGCCAGCAGTATAAATACAGGGACGGAGTTCTTC

V gene: TRBV10-3
D gene: TRBD1
J gene: TRBJ1-2
clone size: once
CDR3 protein: CAISESDRGYGYTF
CDR3 DNA: TGTGCCATCAGTGAGTCTGACAGGGGCTATGGCTACACCTTC

V gene: TRBV10-3
D gene: TRBD1
J gene: TRBJ1-2
clone size: few
CDR3 protein: CAISSTGDGYTF
CDR3 DNA: TGTGCCATCAGTTCGACAGGGGATGGCTACACCTTC

V gene: TRBV23-1
D gene: -
J gene: TRBJ1-1
clone size: -
CDR3 protein: CASRLIQGPNTEAFF
CDR3 DNA: TGCGCCAGCCGACTCATACAGGGCCCTAACACTGAAGCTTTCTTT

V gene: TRBV25-1
D gene: -
J gene: TRBJ1-4
clone size: -
CDR3 protein: CASSESANEKLFF
CDR3 DNA: TGTGCCAGCAGTGAATCTGCTAATGAAAAACTGTTTTTT

V gene: TRBV28
D gene: TRBD1
J gene: TRBJ1-5
clone size: -
CDR3 protein: CASMIGTGFNQPQHF
CDR3 DNA: TGTGCCAGCATGATCGGGACAGGTTTCAATCAGCCCCAGCATTTT

V gene: TRBV9
D gene: -
J gene: TRBJ1-2
clone size: -
CDR3 protein: CASSVAEGFYGYGYTF
CDR3 DNA: TGTGCCAGCAGCGTAGCCGAGGGTTTCTACGGCTATGGCTACACCTTC

V gene: TRBV5-6
D gene: -
J gene: TRBJ1-1
clone size: -
CDR3 protein: CASAGGGTEAFF
CDR3 DNA: TGTGCCAGCGCCGGGGGGGGAACTGAAGCTTTCTTT

V gene: TRBV2
D gene: -
J gene: TRBJ1-5
clone size: -
CDR3 protein: CASNRWQGRNQPQHF
CDR3 DNA: TGTGCCAGCAACCGTTGGCAGGGGCGCAATCAGCCCCAGCATTTT

V gene: TRBV4-2
D gene: -
J gene: TRBJ2-7
clone size: -
CDR3 protein: CASSPKWDTVTYEQYF
CDR3 DNA: TGTGCCAGCAGCCCGAAATGGGACACAGTCACCTACGAGCAGTACTTC

V gene: TRBV11-2
D gene: TRBD2
J gene: TRBJ2-3
clone size: -
CDR3 protein: CASSLRKASGGGDTQYF
CDR3 DNA: TGTGCCAGCAGCTTAAGGAAGGCTAGCGGGGGGGGAGATACGCAGTATTTT

V gene: TRBV7-2
D gene: -
J gene: TRBJ2-3
clone size: -
CDR3 protein: CASSLGGSDTQYF
CDR3 DNA: TGTGCCAGCAGCTTAGGAGGGTCAGATACGCAGTATTTT

V gene: TRBV5-4
D gene: -
J gene: TRBJ2-7
clone size: -
CDR3 protein: CASSLDPPREQYF
CDR3 DNA: TGTGCCAGCAGCTTGGATCCGCCTAGGGAGCAGTACTTC

V gene: TRBV2
D gene: TRBD2
J gene: TRBJ2-1
clone size: few
CDR3 protein: CASRVLAGAYNEQFF
CDR3 DNA: TGTGCCAGCAGGGTACTAGCGGGGGCCTACAATGAGCAGTTCTTC

V gene: TRBV29-1
D gene: TRBD2
J gene: TRBJ2-1
clone size: -
CDR3 protein: CSVVRTSGGRDEQFF
CDR3 DNA: TGCAGCGTTGTTAGGACTAGCGGGGGGAGGGATGAGCAGTTCTTC

V gene: TRBV12-5
D gene: TRBD1
J gene: TRBJ2-1
clone size: -
CDR3 protein: CASGREGAQNEQFF
CDR3 DNA: TGTGCTAGTGGTCGCGAGGGGGCGCAGAATGAGCAGTTCTTC

V gene: TRBV7-8
D gene: -
J gene: TRBJ1-1
clone size: -
CDR3 protein: CASSLVARVNTEAFF
CDR3 DNA: TGTGCCAGCAGCTTAGTAGCGAGGGTGAACACTGAAGCTTTCTTT

V gene: TRBV9
D gene: TRBD1
J gene: TRBJ1-6
clone size: once
CDR3 protein: CASSVGTGDNSPLHF
CDR3 DNA: TGTGCCAGCAGCGTTGGGACAGGGGATAATTCACCCCTCCACTTT

V gene: TRBV29-1
D gene: -
J gene: TRBJ2-4
clone size: -
CDR3 protein: CSVRDTDLLAKNIQYF
CDR3 DNA: TGCAGCGTTCGGGACACCGACTTGCTAGCCAAAAACATTCAGTACTTC

V gene: TRBV7-7
D gene: TRBD1
J gene: TRBJ2-3
clone size: -
CDR3 protein: CASSFRTGGRDTQYF
CDR3 DNA: TGTGCTAGCAGCTTTCGGACAGGGGGCCGAGATACGCAGTATTTT

V gene: TRBV9
D gene: TRBD1
J gene: TRBJ1-4
clone size: -
CDR3 protein: CASSPRTGQSEKLFF
CDR3 DNA: TGTGCCAGCAGCCCCCGGACAGGGCAAAGTGAAAAACTGTTTTTT

V gene: TRBV4-1
D gene: -
J gene: TRBJ1-3
clone size: -
CDR3 protein: CASSQVGTGGNTIYF
CDR3 DNA: TGCGCCAGCAGCCAAGTGGGGACTGGAGGAAACACCATATATTTT

V gene: TRBV7-6
D gene: -
J gene: TRBJ1-4
clone size: -
CDR3 protein: CASRRTVATNEKLFF
CDR3 DNA: TGTGCCAGCAGAAGGACAGTAGCAACTAATGAAAAACTGTTTTTT

V gene: TRBV6-5
D gene: -
J gene: TRBJ1-6
clone size: -
CDR3 protein: CASSWGGDTTNSPLHF
CDR3 DNA: TGTGCCAGCAGTTGGGGGGGGGACACAACTAATTCACCCCTCCACTTT

V gene: TRBV30
D gene: -
J gene: TRBJ2-2
clone size: -
CDR3 protein: CAWSVRTSRGGELFF
CDR3 DNA: TGTGCCTGGAGTGTAAGAACGTCTCGGGGCGGGGAGCTGTTTTTT

V gene: TRBV6-1
D gene: -
J gene: TRBJ1-5
clone size: -
CDR3 protein: CASSRLWPQHF
CDR3 DNA: TGTGCCAGCAGCCGTTTATGGCCCCAGCATTTT

V gene: TRBV30
D gene: -
J gene: TRBJ1-3
clone size: -
CDR3 protein: CAWSVWQSGNTIYF
CDR3 DNA: TGTGCCTGGAGTGTCTGGCAGTCTGGAAACACCATATATTTT

V gene: TRBV30
D gene: -
J gene: TRBJ2-7
clone size: -
CDR3 protein: CAWSVEGGTYEQYF
CDR3 DNA: TGTGCCTGGAGTGTAGAGGGTGGGACTTACGAGCAGTACTTC

V gene: TRBV6-8
D gene: TRBD1
J gene: TRBJ2-7
clone size: -
CDR3 protein: CASRRQGEQYF
CDR3 DNA: TGTGCCAGCAGAAGACAGGGCGAGCAGTACTTC

V gene: TRBV5-4
D gene: TRBD1
J gene: TRBJ2-1
clone size: -
CDR3 protein: CASSPGQGRNEQFF
CDR3 DNA: TGTGCCAGCAGCCCGGGACAGGGGCGGAATGAGCAGTTCTTC

V gene: TRBV28
D gene: TRBD1
J gene: TRBJ1-2
clone size: -
CDR3 protein: CASSFYDRDAYGYTF
CDR3 DNA: TGTGCCAGCAGTTTCTATGACAGGGATGCCTATGGCTACACCTTC

V gene: TRBV6-1
D gene: -
J gene: TRBJ2-7
clone size: -
CDR3 protein: CGLGGGSYEQYF
CDR3 DNA: TGCGGATTAGGGGGGGGATCCTACGAGCAGTACTTC

V gene: TRBV2
D gene: TRBD1
J gene: TRBJ1-4
clone size: -
CDR3 protein: CASSETGAANEKLFF
CDR3 DNA: TGTGCCAGCAGTGAGACAGGGGCTGCTAATGAAAAACTGTTTTTT

V gene: TRBV5-1
D gene: TRBD2
J gene: TRBJ2-7
clone size: -
CDR3 protein: CASSLRGGGSYEQYF
CDR3 DNA: TGCGCCAGCAGCCTACGCGGCGGGGGCTCCTACGAGCAGTACTTC

V gene: TRBV10-2
D gene: TRBD1
J gene: TRBJ2-7
clone size: -
CDR3 protein: CASSKTGTGSEQYF
CDR3 DNA: TGCGCCAGCAGTAAAACCGGGACAGGAAGCGAGCAGTACTTC

V gene: TRBV28
D gene: TRBD1
J gene: TRBJ1-5
clone size: -
CDR3 protein: CASWDRGLNQPQHF
CDR3 DNA: TGTGCCAGTTGGGACAGGGGTCTCAATCAGCCCCAGCATTTT

V gene: TRBV30
D gene: -
J gene: TRBJ2-7
clone size: -
CDR3 protein: CAWSVRGYEQYF
CDR3 DNA: TGTGCCTGGAGTGTCAGAGGTTACGAGCAGTACTTC

V gene: TRBV28
D gene: -
J gene: TRBJ2-7
clone size: -
CDR3 protein: CASTGFYEQYF
CDR3 DNA: TGTGCCAGCACCGGGTTCTACGAGCAGTACTTC

V gene: TRBV7-3
D gene: TRBD1
J gene: TRBJ2-1
clone size: -
CDR3 protein: CASSSADRTYEQFF
CDR3 DNA: TGTGCCAGCAGCTCCGCGGACAGGACGTATGAGCAGTTCTTC